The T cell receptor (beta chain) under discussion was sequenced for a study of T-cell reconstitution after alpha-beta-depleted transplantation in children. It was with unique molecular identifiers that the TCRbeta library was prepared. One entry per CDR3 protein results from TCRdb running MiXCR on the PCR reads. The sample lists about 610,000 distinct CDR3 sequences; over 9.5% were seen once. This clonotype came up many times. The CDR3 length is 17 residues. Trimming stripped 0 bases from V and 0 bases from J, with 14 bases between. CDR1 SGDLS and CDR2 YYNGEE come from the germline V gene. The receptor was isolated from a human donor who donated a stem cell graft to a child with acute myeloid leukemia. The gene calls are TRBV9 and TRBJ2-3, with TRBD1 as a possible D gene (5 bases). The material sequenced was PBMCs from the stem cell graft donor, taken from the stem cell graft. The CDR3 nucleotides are TGTGCCAGCAGCGTAGAACGTACAGGATTGAGCACAGATACGCAGTATTTT. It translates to CASSVERTGLSTDTQYF.